The clone carrying this T cell receptor beta chain was detected only once. Its antigen is still unknown. This entry belongs to a study of brain T cells in children with intractable seizures. Study conclusions and caveats: Only CDR3 sequence similarity suggested viral specificity, without known HCMV serostatus. Pre-surgery blood may have been undersampled, hiding some clones.

The CDR3 runs 14 residues. Trimming cost V 5 bases and J 6 bases, with 11 bases left between them. CDR1 is SGHVS, CDR2 FNYEAQ, per germline. Sequenced by immunoSEQ multiplex PCR; TCRdb stores in-frame clones only, minus some. The table records about 80,000 clones, approximately 90% of them present only once. The TCR was taken from a girl under 10 years old with Rasmussen encephalitis and intractable seizures. The source material was peripheral blood, sampled at surgery. The rearrangement links TRBV7-6 to TRBJ1-6; possibly TRBD1 for D (5 bases). The CDR3 loop reads CASSVGTPNSPLHF. DNA for the CDR3: TGTGCCAGCAGCGTCGGGACCCCTAATTCACCCCTCCACTTT.